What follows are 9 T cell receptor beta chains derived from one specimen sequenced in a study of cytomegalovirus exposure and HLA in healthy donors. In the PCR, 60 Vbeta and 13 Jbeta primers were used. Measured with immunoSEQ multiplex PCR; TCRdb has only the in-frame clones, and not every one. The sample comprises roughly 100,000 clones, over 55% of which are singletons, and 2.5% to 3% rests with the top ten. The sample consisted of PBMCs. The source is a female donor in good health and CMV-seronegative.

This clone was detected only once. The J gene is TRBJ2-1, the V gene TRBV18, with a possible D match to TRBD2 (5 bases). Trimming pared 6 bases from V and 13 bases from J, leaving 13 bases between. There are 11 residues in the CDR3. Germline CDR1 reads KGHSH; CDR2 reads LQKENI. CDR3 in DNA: TGTGCCAGCTCCCCGACGGGATCCCAGTTCTTC. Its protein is CASSPTGSQFF.

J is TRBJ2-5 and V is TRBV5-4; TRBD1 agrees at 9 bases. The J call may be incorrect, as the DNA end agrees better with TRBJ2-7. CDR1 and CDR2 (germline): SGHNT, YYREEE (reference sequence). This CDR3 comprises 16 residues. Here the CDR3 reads CASSLAPETGGYEQYF. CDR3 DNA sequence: TGTGCCAGCAGCTTGGCCCCTGAGACAGGGGGCTACGAGCAGTACTTC.

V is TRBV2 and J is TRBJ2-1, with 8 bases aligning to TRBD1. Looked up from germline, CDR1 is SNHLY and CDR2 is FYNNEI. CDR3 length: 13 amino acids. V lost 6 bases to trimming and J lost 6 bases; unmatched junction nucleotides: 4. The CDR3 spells CASSGQGFNEQFF. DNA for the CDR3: TGTGCCAGCAGCGGACAGGGTTTCAATGAGCAGTTCTTC.

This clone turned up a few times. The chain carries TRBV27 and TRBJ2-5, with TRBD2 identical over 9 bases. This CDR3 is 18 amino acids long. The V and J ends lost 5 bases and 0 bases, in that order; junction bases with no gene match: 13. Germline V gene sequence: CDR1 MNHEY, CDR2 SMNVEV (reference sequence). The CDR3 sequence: CASSPIIAGATYQETQYF. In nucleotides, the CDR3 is TGTGCCAGCAGTCCCATTATAGCGGGAGCGACGTACCAAGAGACCCAGTACTTC.

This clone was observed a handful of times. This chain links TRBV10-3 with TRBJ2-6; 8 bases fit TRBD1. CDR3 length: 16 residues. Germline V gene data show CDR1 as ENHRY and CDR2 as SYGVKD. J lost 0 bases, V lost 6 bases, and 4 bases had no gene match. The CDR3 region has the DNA TGTGCCATCAGGTGGACAGGGAGCTCTGGGGCCAACGTCCTGACTTTC. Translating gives CAIRWTGSSGANVLTF.

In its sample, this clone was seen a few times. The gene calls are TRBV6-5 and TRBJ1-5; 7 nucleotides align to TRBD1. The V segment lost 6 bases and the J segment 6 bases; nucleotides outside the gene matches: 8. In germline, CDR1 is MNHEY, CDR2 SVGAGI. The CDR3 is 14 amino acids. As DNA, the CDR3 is TGTGCCAGCAGAACCGACAGGGCAACTCAGCCCCAGCATTTT. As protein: CASRTDRATQPQHF.

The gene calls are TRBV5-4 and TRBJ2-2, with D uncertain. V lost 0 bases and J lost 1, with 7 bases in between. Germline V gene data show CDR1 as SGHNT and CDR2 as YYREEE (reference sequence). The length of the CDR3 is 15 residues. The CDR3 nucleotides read TGTGCCAGCAGCTTGGATACAGTGAACACCGGGGAGCTGTTTTTT. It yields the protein CASSLDTVNTGELFF.

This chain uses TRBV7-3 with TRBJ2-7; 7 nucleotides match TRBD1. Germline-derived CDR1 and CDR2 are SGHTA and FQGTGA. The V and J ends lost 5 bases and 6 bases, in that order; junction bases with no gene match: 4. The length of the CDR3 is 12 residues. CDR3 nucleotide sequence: TGTGCCAGCAGCCAGACAGGGCTCGAGCAGTACTTC. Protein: CASSQTGLEQYF. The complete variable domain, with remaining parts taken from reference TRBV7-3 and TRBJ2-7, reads GAGVSQTPSNKVTEKGKYVELRCDPISGHTALYWYRQSLGQGPEFLIYFQGTGAADDSGLPNDRFFAVRPEGSVSTLKIQRTERGDSAVYLCASSQTGLEQYFGPGTRLTVT.

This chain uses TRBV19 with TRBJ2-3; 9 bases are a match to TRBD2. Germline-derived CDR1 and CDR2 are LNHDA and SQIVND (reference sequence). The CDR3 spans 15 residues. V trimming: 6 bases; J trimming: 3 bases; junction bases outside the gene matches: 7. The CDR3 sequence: CASREAGGVTDTQYF. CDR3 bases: TGTGCCAGTAGGGAAGCGGGGGGAGTTACAGATACGCAGTATTTT.